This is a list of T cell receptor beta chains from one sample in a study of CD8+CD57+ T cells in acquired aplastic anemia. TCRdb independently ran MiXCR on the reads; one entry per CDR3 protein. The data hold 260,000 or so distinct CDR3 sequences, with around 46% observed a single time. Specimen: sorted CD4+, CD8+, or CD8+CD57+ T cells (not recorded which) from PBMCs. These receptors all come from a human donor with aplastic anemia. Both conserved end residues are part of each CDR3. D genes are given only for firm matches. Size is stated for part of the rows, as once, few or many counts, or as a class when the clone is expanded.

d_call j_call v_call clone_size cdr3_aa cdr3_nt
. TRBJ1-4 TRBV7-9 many CASSLETVGELFF TGTGCCAGCAGCTTAGAAACTGTGGGAGAACTGTTTTTT
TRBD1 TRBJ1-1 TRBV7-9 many CASSHSTTGDTEAFF TGTGCCAGCAGCCACTCCACGACAGGGGACACTGAAGCTTTCTTT
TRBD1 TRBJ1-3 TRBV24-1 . CATSDFPRDRGDTIYF TGTGCCACCAGTGATTTCCCCCGGGACAGGGGAGACACCATATATTTT
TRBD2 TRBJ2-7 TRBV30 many CARGLAGSYEQYF TGTGCCAGGGGACTAGCGGGAAGCTACGAGCAGTACTTC
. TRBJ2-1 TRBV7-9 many CASSLVEQFF TGTGCCAGCAGCTTAGTTGAGCAGTTCTTC
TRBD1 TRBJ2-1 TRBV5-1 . CASSSGQVTYNEQFF TGCGCCAGCAGCTCGGGACAGGTTACCTACAATGAGCAGTTCTTC
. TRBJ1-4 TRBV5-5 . CASSLGTEVATNEKLFF TGTGCCAGCAGCTTGGGTACAGAAGTTGCAACTAATGAAAAACTGTTTTTT
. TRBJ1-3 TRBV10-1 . CASSPDGAGPTIYF TGCGCCAGCAGTCCGGACGGAGCCGGTCCCACCATATATTTT
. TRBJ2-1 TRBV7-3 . CASSFYLNNEQFF TGTGCCAGCAGCTTCTACCTAAACAATGAGCAGTTCTTC
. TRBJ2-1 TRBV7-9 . CATELGNEQFF TGTGCCACCGAGTTGGGCAATGAGCAGTTCTTC
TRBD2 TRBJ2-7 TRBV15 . CATSREGGETGQYF TGTGCCACCAGCAGGGAGGGAGGGGAGACTGGGCAGTACTTC
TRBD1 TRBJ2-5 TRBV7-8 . CASSTGTGGETQYF TGTGCCAGCAGCACGGGGACAGGAGGAGAGACCCAGTACTTC
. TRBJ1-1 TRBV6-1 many CASSYKIMNTEAFF TGTGCCAGCAGTTACAAAATAATGAACACTGAAGCTTTCTTT
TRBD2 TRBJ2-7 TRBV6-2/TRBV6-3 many CASSYSTSARWEQYF TGTGCCAGCAGTTACTCGACTAGCGCTCGATGGGAGCAGTACTTC
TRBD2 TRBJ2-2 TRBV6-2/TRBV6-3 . CASRKDLGLAGKRSAGELFF TGTGCCAGCAGAAAAGATTTGGGACTAGCGGGAAAAAGGTCGGCCGGGGAGCTGTTTTTT
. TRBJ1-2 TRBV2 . CASRAGTGANYGYTF TGTGCCAGCAGGGCCGGGACTGGAGCTAACTATGGCTACACCTTC
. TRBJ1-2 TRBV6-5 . CASSYDGDYGYTF TGTGCCAGCAGTTACGACGGAGACTATGGCTACACCTTC
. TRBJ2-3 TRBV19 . CASSIGLADWQYF TGTGCCAGTAGTATAGGTCTGGCCGACTGGCAGTATTTT
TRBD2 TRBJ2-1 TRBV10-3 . CAIRGLAGASYNEQFF TGTGCCATCAGGGGACTAGCGGGAGCCTCCTACAATGAGCAGTTCTTC
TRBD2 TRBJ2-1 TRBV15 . CATSDSGTANSSYNEQFF TGTGCCACCAGCGATAGCGGGACGGCGAATAGCTCCTACAATGAGCAGTTCTTC
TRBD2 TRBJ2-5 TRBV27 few CASSLLSVRGGDLETQYF TGTGCCAGCAGTTTACTTTCAGTGCGGGGGGGGGATCTGGAGACCCAGTACTTC
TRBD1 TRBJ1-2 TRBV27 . CASSAGQGTGYTF TGTGCCAGCAGTGCGGGACAGGGGACGGGCTACACCTTC
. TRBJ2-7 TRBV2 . CASSEIRLDEQYF TGTGCCAGCAGTGAAATCCGACTAGACGAGCAGTACTTC
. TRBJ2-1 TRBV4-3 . CASSQDLGEGSYNEQFF TGCGCCAGCAGCCAAGATTTGGGGGAAGGGTCCTACAATGAGCAGTTCTTC
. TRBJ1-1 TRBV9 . CASSLYGGTVNTEAFF TGTGCCAGCAGTTTATACGGGGGCACCGTGAACACTGAAGCTTTCTTT
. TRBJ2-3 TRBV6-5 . CASSYGRQLTDTQYF TGTGCCAGCAGTTACGGCCGGCAGCTCACAGATACGCAGTATTTT
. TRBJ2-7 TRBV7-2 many CASSQGRLHEQYF TGTGCCAGCAGTCAAGGACGACTCCACGAGCAGTACTTC
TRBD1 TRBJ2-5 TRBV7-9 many CASSGTVEETQYF TGTGCCAGCTCCGGGACAGTAGAAGAGACCCAGTACTTC
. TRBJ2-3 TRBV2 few CASSKGRSTDTQYF TGTGCCAGCAGCAAGGGGCGCAGCACAGATACGCAGTATTTT
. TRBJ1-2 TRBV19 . CASSPDFGPGTRAYGYTF TGTGCCAGTAGTCCCGATTTTGGACCGGGGACTAGGGCTTATGGCTACACCTTC
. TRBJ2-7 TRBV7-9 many CASSHRTLGDYEQYF TGTGCCAGCAGCCATCGGACACTAGGGGACTACGAGCAGTACTTC
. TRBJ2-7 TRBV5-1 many CASSKVDSYEQYF TGCGCCAGCAGCAAGGTGGATTCCTACGAGCAGTACTTC
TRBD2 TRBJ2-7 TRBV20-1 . CSARDRGVPVEQYF TGCAGTGCTAGAGATCGGGGGGTCCCAGTGGAGCAGTACTTC
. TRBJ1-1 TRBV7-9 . CASSLGTHSDTEAFF TGTGCCAGCAGCTTAGGGACGCACAGCGACACTGAAGCTTTCTTT
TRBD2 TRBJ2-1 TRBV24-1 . CATSDGLGRSNEQFF TGTGCCACCAGTGACGGACTAGGTCGTAGCAATGAGCAGTTCTTC
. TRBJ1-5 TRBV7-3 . CASSPRPGGNQPQHF TGTGCCAGCAGCCCAAGACCAGGAGGGAATCAGCCCCAGCATTTT
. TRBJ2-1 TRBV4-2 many CASSQQEGGEGVSYNEQFF TGTGCCAGCAGCCAACAAGAGGGGGGCGAGGGGGTCTCCTACAATGAGCAGTTCTTC
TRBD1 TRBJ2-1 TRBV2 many CASNGDRLQFF TGTGCCAGCAATGGGGACAGACTGCAGTTCTTC
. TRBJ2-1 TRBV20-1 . CSAWSREPPLF TGCAGTGCTTGGTCCCGAGAACCGCCCCTCTTC
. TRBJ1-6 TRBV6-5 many CASSQGRYNSPLHF TGTGCCAGCAGCCAGGGACGGTATAATTCACCCCTCCACTTT
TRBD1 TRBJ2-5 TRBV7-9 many CASSLEQGAEETQYF TGTGCCAGCAGCTTGGAACAGGGGGCGGAAGAGACCCAGTACTTC
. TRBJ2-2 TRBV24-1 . CATSSGQDTGELFF TGTGCCACCAGCTCAGGTCAGGACACCGGGGAGCTGTTTTTT
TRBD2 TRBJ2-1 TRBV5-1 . CASTISGGSDEQFF TGCGCCAGCACCATTAGCGGGGGGTCCGATGAGCAGTTCTTC
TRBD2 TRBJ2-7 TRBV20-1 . CGARVVGLAGGFSYEQYF TGCGGTGCTAGAGTCGTCGGCCTAGCGGGAGGCTTCTCCTACGAGCAGTACTTC